This TCR beta chain is from a study of blood T cell repertoires in COVID-19. Study summary: Researchers got acute and convalescent COVID-19 samples from the United States, Italy and Spain.

TCRdb's copy holds only in-frame clones and misses some; the assay was immunoSEQ multiplex PCR. The repertoire consists of 200,000 to 250,000 clones, with roughly 75% occurring once and the leading ten covering around 7.3%. Germline V gives CDR1 SGHNT, CDR2 YYREEE (reference sequence). Trimming shortened V by 3 bases and J by 0 bases, and 12 bases separated the two germline ends. The CDR3 extends over 15 amino acids. The clonotype was recovered from an older woman with acute or convalescent COVID-19. V is TRBV5-4 and J is TRBJ1-1; D gene uncertain. Sequenced: peripheral blood. The chain's CDR3 is CASSSQSGLNTEAFF. The CDR3 nucleotides are TGTGCCAGCAGCTCTCAAAGTGGGCTGAACACTGAAGCTTTCTTT.